The clone carrying this T cell receptor beta chain was observed a handful of times. The antigen is not known. These data are taken from a study of T-cell reconstitution after alpha-beta-depleted transplantation in children. Unique molecular identifiers were incorporated when the TCRbeta library was constructed. TCRdb fed the PCR reads into MiXCR, producing one record per CDR3 protein. The sample holds fewer than 750,000 distinct CDR3 sequences, roughly a quarter seen once. Whole-study findings and limits: Among T cells one year after transplant, newly produced cells accounted for most counts and diversity.

The V gene lost 1 base and the J gene lost 6 bases, with 8 bases spanning the gap. CDR1 is SGHDT, CDR2 YYEEEE, per germline. CDR3 size: 13 residues. The sample here was PBMCs, taken before TCRalphabeta/CD19-depleted stem cell transplant. The sequence was obtained from a boy under two years old with Wiskott-Aldrich syndrome, due to receive a stem cell transplant. This chain connects TRBV5-6 to TRBJ2-4; D unclear. CDR3 bases: TGTGCCAGCAGCTTGATCGGCTCAAACATTCAGTACTTC. Translated: CASSLIGSNIQYF. Combining the CDR3 with reference TRBV5-6 and TRBJ2-4 gives the whole variable domain DAGVTQSPTHLIKTRGQQVTLRCSPKSGHDTVSWYQQALGQGPQFIFQYYEEEERQRGNFPDRFSGHQFPNYSSELNVNALLLGDSALYLCASSLIGSNIQYFGAGTRLSVL.